This T cell receptor beta chain was documented in a study of blood T cell repertoires in COVID-19. Study-wide background: The study drew acute and convalescent COVID-19 samples from the United States, Italy and Spain. From T cells, B-cell-depleted T cells, or PBMCs came the material, which was cDNA or gDNA.

Under the authors' procedure: Estimation of nucleated cell counts relied on the amplification of reference gene primers. Libraries were prepared by immunoSEQ multiplex PCR; TCRdb keeps only in-frame clonotypes and omits some of them. The V and J calls and clone size were taken over from that table, and D and trimming were inferred from the DNA. The table has 210,000 or so clones, 84% seen once. Germline V gene data show CDR1 as LNHNV and CDR2 as YYDKDF (reference sequence). This CDR3 contains 15 residues. V was clipped by 0 bases and J by 8 bases; unmatched bases: 4. The source is a woman in her seventies with active or convalescent COVID-19. The rearrangement links TRBV15 to TRBJ2-1; 10 nucleotides line up with TRBD2. Sequenced: peripheral blood. The CDR3 sequence is CATSRELAGVYEQFF. CDR3 DNA sequence: TGTGCCACCAGCAGAGAGCTAGCGGGAGTTTATGAGCAGTTCTTC.